The entry below gives a single T cell receptor (beta chain) sequence along with its context. The antigen is undetermined. This sample was taken from a study of shared clonotypes between healthy human individuals. CD45RO-negative, CCR7-selected cells formed the naive CD8 fraction, which excluded terminally differentiated effector memory CD45RA+ cells. Findings and limits, study-wide: Larger estimated richness was generally recorded for naive subsets relative to memory subsets.

Running of the assay took place at deep level. Sequenced by immunoSEQ multiplex PCR; TCRdb stores in-frame clones only, minus some. The table has under 600,000 clones, roughly 98% seen once. From germline, CDR1 is SGDLS and CDR2 YYNGEE. The CDR3 has 14 residues. The V gene end was trimmed by 4 bases and the J gene end by 3 bases; junction bases not matched to a gene: 4. Sequences were obtained from naive CD8+ T cells sorted from blood. The origin of this receptor is a man aged 30 to 39 in good health. The rearrangement links TRBV9 to TRBJ2-3; 8 bases line up with TRBD1. This CDR3 is CASSRWTGTDTQYF. Written as DNA, the CDR3 is TGTGCCAGCAGCAGATGGACAGGGACAGATACGCAGTATTTT.